Listed below are T cell receptor beta chains from one sample, sequenced in a study of T cells in Graves' hyperthyroidism and ophthalmopathy. From the multiplex PCR reads, TCRdb called clonotypes with MiXCR, one entry per CDR3 protein. The sample consists of hundreds of thousands of distinct CDR3 sequences, approximately 16% of them appearing once. Material: blood. The receptors shown here come from a woman between 40 and 55 years old with Graves' ophthalmopathy. The CDR3 runs from the conserved cysteine through the conserved F or W. A D gene is named only where the DNA matches it firmly. A clone size is listed for some rows: how often the clone was seen (once, few, many), or a class if it is expanded.

CDR3 protein: CASRRPGDSNQPQHF; CDR3 DNA: TGTGCCAGCAGGCGTCCCGGGGACAGTAATCAGCCCCAGCATTTT; V gene: TRBV5-8; J gene: TRBJ1-5; clone size: .; D gene: TRBD1
CDR3 protein: CASRTQGLGSPLHF; CDR3 DNA: TGTGCCAGCCGAACACAGGGTTTGGGATCACCCCTCCACTTT; V gene: TRBV2; J gene: TRBJ1-6; clone size: .; D gene: .
CDR3 protein: CASSAGGVWYEQYF; CDR3 DNA: TGTGCCAGCAGCGCCGGGGGCGTATGGTACGAGCAGTACTTC; V gene: TRBV12-3/TRBV12-4; J gene: TRBJ2-7; clone size: many; D gene: .
CDR3 protein: CASSPGVYEQYF; CDR3 DNA: TGTGCCAGCAGCCCAGGTGTTTACGAGCAGTACTTC; V gene: TRBV11-2; J gene: TRBJ2-7; clone size: many; D gene: .
CDR3 protein: CAWRFRGPYNYNEQFF; CDR3 DNA: TGTGCCTGGAGGTTCCGGGGTCCCTATAACTACAATGAGCAGTTCTTC; V gene: TRBV30; J gene: TRBJ2-1; clone size: many; D gene: .
CDR3 protein: CASSFRETNYGYTF; CDR3 DNA: TGTGCCAGCAGCTTCAGGGAAACCAACTATGGCTACACCTTC; V gene: TRBV7-2; J gene: TRBJ1-2; clone size: .; D gene: .
CDR3 protein: CASRRNRGTDTQYF; CDR3 DNA: TGTGCCAGCAGACGTAACCGAGGCACAGATACGCAGTATTTT; V gene: TRBV6-1; J gene: TRBJ2-3; clone size: many; D gene: .
CDR3 protein: CSARPRDRPVLGEQYF; CDR3 DNA: TGCAGTGCTAGACCCCGGGACAGACCGGTACTCGGCGAGCAGTACTTC; V gene: TRBV20-1; J gene: TRBJ2-7; clone size: .; D gene: TRBD1
CDR3 protein: CASSAIQGTLYGYTF; CDR3 DNA: TGTGCCAGCAGTGCCATACAGGGGACCCTTTATGGCTACACCTTC; V gene: TRBV6-1; J gene: TRBJ1-2; clone size: many; D gene: TRBD1
CDR3 protein: CASSQAIDDGYTF; CDR3 DNA: TGTGCCAGCAGCCAAGCCATTGACGACGGCTACACCTTC; V gene: TRBV3-1; J gene: TRBJ1-2; clone size: many; D gene: .
CDR3 protein: CASSQDQGAPGNTIYF; CDR3 DNA: TGTGCCAGCAGCCAAGACCAGGGGGCGCCAGGGAACACCATATATTTT; V gene: TRBV3-1; J gene: TRBJ1-3; clone size: many; D gene: TRBD1
CDR3 protein: CASRETGGSSYEQYF; CDR3 DNA: TGTGCCAGCAGAGAGACAGGGGGGAGCTCCTACGAGCAGTACTTC; V gene: TRBV6-1; J gene: TRBJ2-7; clone size: many; D gene: TRBD1
CDR3 protein: CASSLNSQETQYF; CDR3 DNA: TGTGCCAGCAGCTTAAACTCACAAGAGACCCAGTACTTC; V gene: TRBV11-2; J gene: TRBJ2-5; clone size: many; D gene: .
CDR3 protein: CASSLGAGYNEQFF; CDR3 DNA: TGTGCCAGCAGCCTCGGGGCGGGATACAATGAGCAGTTCTTC; V gene: TRBV27; J gene: TRBJ2-1; clone size: many; D gene: .